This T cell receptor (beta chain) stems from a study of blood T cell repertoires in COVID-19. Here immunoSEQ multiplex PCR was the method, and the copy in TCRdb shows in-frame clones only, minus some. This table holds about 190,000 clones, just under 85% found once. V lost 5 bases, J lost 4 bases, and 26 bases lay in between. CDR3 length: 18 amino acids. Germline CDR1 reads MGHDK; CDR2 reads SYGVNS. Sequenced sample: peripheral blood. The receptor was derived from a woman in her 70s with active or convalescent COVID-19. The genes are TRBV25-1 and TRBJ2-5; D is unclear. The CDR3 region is CASSPTSVPRKVLETQYF. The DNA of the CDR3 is TGTGCCAGCAGTCCCACCTCGGTCCCTAGAAAGGTTTTAGAGACCCAGTACTTC.